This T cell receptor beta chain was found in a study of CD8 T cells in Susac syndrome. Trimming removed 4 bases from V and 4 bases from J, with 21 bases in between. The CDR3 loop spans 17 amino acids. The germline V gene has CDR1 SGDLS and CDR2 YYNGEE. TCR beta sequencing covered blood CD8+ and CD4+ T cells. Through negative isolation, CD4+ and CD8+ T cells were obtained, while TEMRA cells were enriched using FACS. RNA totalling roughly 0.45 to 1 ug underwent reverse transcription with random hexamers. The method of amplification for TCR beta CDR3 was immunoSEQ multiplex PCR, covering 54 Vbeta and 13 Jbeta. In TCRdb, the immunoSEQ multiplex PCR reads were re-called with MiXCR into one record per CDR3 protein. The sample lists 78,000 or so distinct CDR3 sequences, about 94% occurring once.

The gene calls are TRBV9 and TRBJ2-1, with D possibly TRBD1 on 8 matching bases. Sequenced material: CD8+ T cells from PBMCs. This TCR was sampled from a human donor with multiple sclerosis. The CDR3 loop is CASSPTGGGGIYNEQFF. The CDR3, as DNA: TGTGCCAGCAGCCCCACAGGGGGAGGGGGAATTTACAATGAGCAGTTCTTC.